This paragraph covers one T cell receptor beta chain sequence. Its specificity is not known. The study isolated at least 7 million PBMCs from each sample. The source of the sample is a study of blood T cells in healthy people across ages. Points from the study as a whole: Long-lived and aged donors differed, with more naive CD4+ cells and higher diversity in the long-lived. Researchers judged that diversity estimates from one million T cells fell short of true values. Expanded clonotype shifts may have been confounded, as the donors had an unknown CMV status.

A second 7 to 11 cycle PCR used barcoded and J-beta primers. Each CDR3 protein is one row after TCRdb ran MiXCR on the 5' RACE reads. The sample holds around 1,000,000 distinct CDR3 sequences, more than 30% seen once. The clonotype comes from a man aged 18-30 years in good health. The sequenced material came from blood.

The CDR3: CASSFTKSPRAGARSEKLFF. The CDR3 bases are TGTGCCAGCAGTTTCACAAAATCCCCACGGGCGGGGGCAAGGTCTGAAAAACTGTTTTTT. This chain uses TRBV28 with TRBJ1-4; tentatively, D is TRBD1 (6 bases). The V end was cut by 3 bases, the J end by 7 bases, with 30 bases between. CDR1 is MDHEN and CDR2 is SYDVKM in the germline V gene. CDR3 length: 20 amino acids.